A single sample gave rise to the 15 T cell receptor beta chains below, sequenced in a study of cytomegalovirus exposure and HLA in healthy donors. The study ran its PCR with 60 Vbeta and 13 Jbeta primers. The protocol was immunoSEQ multiplex PCR, while the TCRdb copy is restricted to in-frame clones and leaves out a portion. The repertoire table contains roughly 35,000 clones. Sequenced: PBMCs. The receptors were sampled from a woman between 35 and 50 years old in good health and CMV-seropositive.

The V and J genes are TRBV4-1 and TRBJ1-2; TRBD1 agrees at 11 bases. The J segment lost 3 bases and the V segment lost 4 bases, leaving 1 base of the junction unmatched. CDR1 MGHRA and CDR2 YSYEKL come from the germline V gene. The CDR3 has 14 amino acids. The CDR3: CASSLGQGDYGYTF. The CDR3 nucleotides are TGCGCCAGCAGCCTGGGACAGGGGGACTATGGCTACACCTTC.

The genes are TRBV2 and TRBJ2-7; TRBD1 agrees at 7 bases. There are 15 residues in the CDR3. Germline V gives CDR1 SNHLY, CDR2 FYNNEI. J gave up 2 bases and V 3 bases, and 7 bases lay outside the gene matches. Written as DNA, the CDR3 is TGTGCCAGCAGTGAGTGGGACAGTCTAACCTACGAGCAGTACTTC. It yields the protein CASSEWDSLTYEQYF.

The chain recombines TRBV29-1 with TRBJ1-5, with a possible D match to TRBD1 (6 bases). This CDR3 has 13 residues. V was clipped by 5 bases and J by 7 bases, with 15 bases between them. Germline V gene sequence: CDR1 SQVTM, CDR2 ANQGSEA. The CDR3 loop is CSVSNGTGQPQHF. The CDR3 bases are TGCAGCGTTAGTAACGGAACAGGGCAGCCCCAGCATTTT.

This chain links TRBV5-1 with TRBJ2-2; 7 bases map to TRBD1. The trim removed 5 bases at V and 4 bases at J, leaving 14 bases unmatched. The V gene's germline CDR1 is SGHRS and CDR2 YFSETQ. The CDR3 totals 17 residues. The CDR3 reads CASRALWRQGITGELFF. The DNA for the CDR3 is TGCGCCAGCAGAGCGTTATGGAGACAGGGTATCACCGGGGAGCTGTTTTTT.

The rearrangement uses TRBV7-8 and TRBJ2-7; 9 nucleotides align to TRBD1. V was pared by 5 bases and J by 3 bases, with 5 bases of the junction left unmatched. The CDR3 is 14 residues long. CDR1 and CDR2 (germline): SGHVS, FQNEAQ. DNA of the CDR3: TGTGCCAGCAGCCTAGACAGGGGGTTCTACGAGCAGTACTTC. Residues: CASSLDRGFYEQYF.

The genes are TRBV7-9 and TRBJ2-1; 7 bases map to TRBD2. V trimming: 2 bases; J trimming: 9 bases; junction bases outside the gene matches: 10. Germline assignment: CDR1 SEHNR and CDR2 FQNEAQ (reference sequence). This CDR3 comprises 15 residues. The CDR3 region is CASSLRAGGWGEQFF. CDR3 nucleotide sequence: TGTGCCAGCAGCTTACGCGCCGGGGGGTGGGGTGAGCAGTTCTTC.

The chain carries TRBV29-1 and TRBJ1-1; TRBD1 agrees at 7 bases. V lost 8 bases and J lost 10; bases outside the gene matches: 19. Germline CDR1 reads SQVTM; CDR2 reads ANQGSEA. The CDR3 runs to 14 residues. This CDR3 is CSFRALKTGDVAFF. The CDR3 DNA reads TGCAGCTTCCGGGCTCTAAAAACAGGGGATGTAGCTTTCTTT.

The V and J genes are TRBV29-1 and TRBJ2-1; TRBD2 matches at 13 bases. The CDR3 runs 17 residues. Germline-derived CDR1 and CDR2 are SQVTM and ANQGSEA. V dropped 4 bases and J dropped 0; count of bases not matched to a gene: 6. DNA for the CDR3: TGCAGCGTTGTGGGACTAGCGGGACCAGGCTCCTACAATGAGCAGTTCTTC. It translates to CSVVGLAGPGSYNEQFF.

CDR3 bases: TGTGCCAGCAGCTTAGCGGGGGGGCAAAATGAGCAGTTCTTC. As protein: CASSLAGGQNEQFF. The V and J genes are TRBV6-4 and TRBJ2-1, with TRBD2 identical over 11 bases. The length of the CDR3 is 14 residues. The germline CDR1 and CDR2 sequences are MRHNA and SNTAGT. The junction had 5 bases not matched to a gene; V was cut back by 6 bases and J by 7 bases.

The chain recombines TRBV2 with TRBJ2-3; D may be TRBD1 (5 bases). V dropped 4 bases and J dropped 1 base, with 15 bases sitting between them. The length of the CDR3 is 16 residues. Per the germline V gene, CDR1 is SNHLY and CDR2 is FYNNEI. The CDR3 loop is CASSVSGRGGTDTQYF. The CDR3 DNA reads as TGTGCCAGCAGTGTATCAGGGCGAGGCGGCACAGATACGCAGTATTTT.

The chain recombines TRBV2 with TRBJ1-5, with 7 nucleotides matching TRBD1. The CDR3 covers 15 residues. Trimming removed 2 bases from V and 2 bases from J; junction bases left unmatched: 3. CDR1 and CDR2 (germline): SNHLY, FYNNEI. In DNA form, the CDR3 reads TGTGCCAGCAGTGAAAACAGGGGAGGCAATCAGCCCCAGCATTTT. This gives the protein CASSENRGGNQPQHF. The entire variable domain, with the rest obtained from reference TRBV2 and TRBJ1-5, is as follows: EPEVTQTPSHQVTQMGQEVILRCVPISNHLYFYWYRQILGQKVEFLVSFYNNEISEKSEIFDDQFSVERPDGSNFTLKIRSTKLEDSAMYFCASSENRGGNQPQHFGDGTRLSIL.

V gene TRBV15 combines with J gene TRBJ2-7; D gene uncertain. The CDR3 totals 14 residues. Trimming removed 0 bases from V and 3 bases from J, with 9 bases in between. Germline CDR1 LNHNV, CDR2 YYDKDF (reference sequence). The CDR3 region is CATSREAGLYEQYF. The CDR3 DNA reads as TGTGCCACCAGCAGAGAGGCAGGCCTCTACGAGCAGTACTTC. Looking up the rest from reference TRBV15 and TRBJ2-7 gives the full variable domain: DAMVIQNPRYQVTQFGKPVTLSCSQTLNHNVMYWYQQKSSQAPKLLFHYYDKDFNNEADTPDNFQSRRPNTSFCFLDIRSPGLGDTAMYLCATSREAGLYEQYFGPGTRLTVT.

The rearrangement uses TRBV7-2 and TRBJ2-1; TRBD2 agrees at 9 bases. The germline CDR1 and CDR2 sequences are SGHTA and FQGNSA. The CDR3 is 15 amino acids. Losses at the gene ends were 1 base for V and 6 bases for J; bases not matched to a gene: 4. CDR3 in DNA: TGTGCCAGCAGCTTAGTTCTAGCGGGAAGCAATGAGCAGTTCTTC. Its translation is CASSLVLAGSNEQFF.

The chain recombines TRBV5-1 with TRBJ2-3, with D tentatively TRBD2 (5 bases). The CDR3 length is 13 residues. CDR1 is SGHRS, CDR2 YFSETQ, per germline. V lost 0 bases, J lost 6 bases, and 8 bases lay in between. CDR3 protein: CASSLARGDTQYF. CDR3 DNA sequence: TGCGCCAGCAGCTTGGCCCGGGGTGATACGCAGTATTTT.

V and J are TRBV7-2 and TRBJ1-3, with D perhaps TRBD1 (5 bases). CDR3 length: 16 amino acids. V was shortened by 1 base and J by 0 bases, with 10 bases between the two germline ends. Germline V gene lookup returns CDR1 SGHTA and CDR2 FQGNSA. The CDR3 reads CASSLGGRVSGNTIYF. The DNA of the CDR3 is TGTGCCAGCAGCTTAGGGGGCAGAGTCTCTGGAAACACCATATATTTT. Filled out from reference TRBV7-2 and TRBJ1-3, the complete variable domain reads GAGVSQSPSNKVTEKGKDVELRCDPISGHTALYWYRQSLGQGLEFLIYFQGNSAPDKSGLPSDRFSAERTGGSVSTLTIQRTQQEDSAVYLCASSLGGRVSGNTIYFGEGSWLTVV.